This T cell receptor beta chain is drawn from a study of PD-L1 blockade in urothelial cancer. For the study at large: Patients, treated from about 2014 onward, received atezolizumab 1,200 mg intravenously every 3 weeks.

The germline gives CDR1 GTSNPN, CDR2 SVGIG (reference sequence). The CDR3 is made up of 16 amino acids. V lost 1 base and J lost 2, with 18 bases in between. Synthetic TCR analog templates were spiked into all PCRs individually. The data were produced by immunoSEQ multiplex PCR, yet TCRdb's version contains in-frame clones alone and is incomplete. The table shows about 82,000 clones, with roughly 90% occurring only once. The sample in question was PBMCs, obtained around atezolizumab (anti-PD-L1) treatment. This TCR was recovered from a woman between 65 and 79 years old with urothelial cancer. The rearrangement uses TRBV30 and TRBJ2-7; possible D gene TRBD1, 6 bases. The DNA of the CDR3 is TGTGCCTGGAGTGCCCTCCCCGGGACACCACCCTACGAGCAGTACTTC. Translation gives CAWSALPGTPPYEQYF.